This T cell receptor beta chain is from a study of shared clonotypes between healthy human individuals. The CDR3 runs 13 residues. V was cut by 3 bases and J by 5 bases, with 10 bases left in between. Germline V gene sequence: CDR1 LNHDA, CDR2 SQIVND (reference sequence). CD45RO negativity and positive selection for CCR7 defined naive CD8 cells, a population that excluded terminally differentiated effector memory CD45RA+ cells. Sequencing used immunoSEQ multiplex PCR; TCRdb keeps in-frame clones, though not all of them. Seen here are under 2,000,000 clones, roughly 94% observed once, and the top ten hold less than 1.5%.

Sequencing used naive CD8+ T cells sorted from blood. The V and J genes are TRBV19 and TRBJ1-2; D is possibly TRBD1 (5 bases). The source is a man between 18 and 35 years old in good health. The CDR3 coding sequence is TGTGCCAGTAGTATTCGGCAGGGTTATGGCTACACCTTC. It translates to CASSIRQGYGYTF.